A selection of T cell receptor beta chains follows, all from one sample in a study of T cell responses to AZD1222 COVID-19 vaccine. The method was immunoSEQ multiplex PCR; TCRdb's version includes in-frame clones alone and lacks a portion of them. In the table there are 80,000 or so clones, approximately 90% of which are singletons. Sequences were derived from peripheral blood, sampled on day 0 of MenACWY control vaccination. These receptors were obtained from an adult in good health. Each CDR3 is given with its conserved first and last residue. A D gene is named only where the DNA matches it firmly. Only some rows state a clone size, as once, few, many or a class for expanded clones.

CDR3: CSVEPLTIVSGTENTEAFF
DNA: TGCAGCGTTGAACCTTTAACCATCGTGTCCGGGACGGAGAACACTGAAGCTTTCTTT
V: TRBV29-1
length: 19
J: TRBJ1-1
size: -
D: -

CDR3: CASSSQVNYGYTF
DNA: TGTGCCAGCAGTTCACAGGTTAACTATGGCTACACCTTC
V: TRBV5-6
length: 13
J: TRBJ1-2
size: -
D: -

CDR3: CASSLGTAGELFF
DNA: TGTGCCAGCAGCTTAGGGACGGCCGGGGAGCTGTTTTTT
V: TRBV11-2
length: 13
J: TRBJ2-2
size: -
D: -

CDR3: CASSGGVTTNEKLFF
DNA: TGTGCCAGCAGCGGGGGGGTCACAACTAATGAAAAACTGTTTTTT
V: TRBV5-4
length: 15
J: TRBJ1-4
size: -
D: -

CDR3: CATSRGTSGMYNEQFF
DNA: TGTGCCACCAGCAGAGGGACTAGCGGGATGTACAATGAGCAGTTCTTC
V: TRBV15
length: 16
J: TRBJ2-1
size: -
D: TRBD2

CDR3: CASTPGSYGYTF
DNA: TGTGCCAGTACCCCCGGGAGCTATGGCTACACCTTC
V: TRBV19
length: 12
J: TRBJ1-2
size: -
D: -

CDR3: CASSWAPSSSGNTIYF
DNA: TGTGCCAGCAGCTGGGCTCCGAGTAGCTCTGGAAACACCATATATTTT
V: TRBV11-2
length: 16
J: TRBJ1-3
size: -
D: -

CDR3: CASSQDLGQGITDTQYF
DNA: TGCGCCAGCAGCCAAGATCTGGGACAGGGCATCACAGATACGCAGTATTTT
V: TRBV4-3
length: 17
J: TRBJ2-3
size: -
D: TRBD1

CDR3: CASSQEPGGEQFF
DNA: TGTGCCAGCAGCCAAGAACCGGGTGGGGAGCAGTTCTTC
V: TRBV3-1/TRBV3-2
length: 13
J: TRBJ2-1
size: -
D: -

CDR3: CSVELAHVAKNIQYF
DNA: TGCAGCGTTGAACTCGCCCACGTAGCCAAAAACATTCAGTACTTC
V: TRBV29-1
length: 15
J: TRBJ2-4
size: once
D: -

CDR3: CASWDRGRETQYF
DNA: TGTGCCAGCTGGGACAGGGGGCGGGAGACCCAGTACTTC
V: TRBV3-1/TRBV3-2
length: 13
J: TRBJ2-5
size: -
D: TRBD1

CDR3: CASSPSHRGRSGEQYF
DNA: TGTGCCAGCAGCCCCTCCCACAGGGGCCGTTCGGGAGAGCAGTACTTC
V: TRBV25-1
length: 16
J: TRBJ2-7
size: -
D: TRBD1

CDR3: CASSLVLGDSEQYF
DNA: TGTGCCAGCAGCTTAGTTTTGGGGGACAGCGAGCAGTACTTC
V: TRBV7-2
length: 14
J: TRBJ2-7
size: -
D: TRBD1

CDR3: CASMEGGRGQNTEAFF
DNA: TGTGCCAGCATGGAGGGGGGGCGAGGTCAGAACACTGAAGCTTTCTTT
V: TRBV28
length: 16
J: TRBJ1-1
size: -
D: -

CDR3: CATSDFTSGRAGEQFF
DNA: TGTGCCACCAGTGATTTTACTAGCGGGAGGGCAGGCGAGCAGTTCTTC
V: TRBV24-1
length: 16
J: TRBJ2-1
size: few
D: TRBD2

CDR3: CASRGNGDRGFSSYNSPLHF
DNA: TGTGCCAGCAGGGGCAACGGGGACAGGGGATTTAGTTCCTATAATTCACCCCTCCACTTT
V: TRBV5-5
length: 20
J: TRBJ1-6
size: -
D: TRBD1

CDR3: CASSQQGGPGNTIYF
DNA: TGTGCCAGCAGCCAACAAGGGGGCCCTGGAAACACCATATATTTT
V: TRBV6-5
length: 15
J: TRBJ1-3
size: -
D: TRBD1

CDR3: CASIWGTGTNTEAFF
DNA: TGTGCCAGCATCTGGGGGACAGGGACTAACACTGAAGCTTTCTTT
V: TRBV6-6
length: 15
J: TRBJ1-1
size: -
D: TRBD1

CDR3: CASSLASGKGNIQYF
DNA: TGTGCCAGCAGCTTAGCTAGCGGGAAGGGAAACATTCAGTACTTC
V: TRBV7-9
length: 15
J: TRBJ2-4
size: once
D: TRBD2

CDR3: CASSAPILAGVYEQYF
DNA: TGTGCCAGCAGTGCCCCCATCCTAGCGGGAGTTTACGAGCAGTACTTC
V: TRBV27
length: 16
J: TRBJ2-7
size: -
D: TRBD2

CDR3: CASSLAGIGQPQHF
DNA: TGTGCCAGCAGCTTGGCAGGGATAGGTCAGCCCCAGCATTTT
V: TRBV7-6
length: 14
J: TRBJ1-5
size: -
D: -

CDR3: CASSLGGTDTQYF
DNA: TGTGCCAGCAGTTTAGGGGGCACAGATACGCAGTATTTT
V: TRBV28
length: 13
J: TRBJ2-3
size: once
D: -